These 14 T cell receptor beta chains came from one sample sequenced in a study of spatial heterogeneity in lung cancer (dated by TCRdb to the late 2010s). This specimen's time point label, interpreted: sample taken at primary tumor resection. The library was prepared using 5' RACE. The instrument was a NextSeq 500. Starting from the raw public reads, TCRdb applied fastp trimming at Q25, assembled clones with MiXCR and retained in-frame beta chains. Rows matching on CDR3 protein sequence are summarized as one entry with the most common DNA and genes. The sample includes several thousand distinct CDR3 sequences, with around 15% observed a single time. Over 12% of the sample lies in the top ten. The sequencing used normal lung tissue next to the tumor, collected at surgery. The receptors here all came from a male donor with early-stage non-small cell lung cancer.

This clonotype is labeled as medium-sized. The chain recombines TRBV18 with TRBJ2-1, with 10 nucleotides matching TRBD1. After removal of 4 bases from V and 2 bases from J, the junction contained 5 bases not matched to a gene. Germline V gives CDR1 KGHSH, CDR2 LQKENI. The CDR3 sequence is 16 residues long. CDR3 sequence reads: CASSRSGQGAYNEQFF. CDR3 coding DNA: TGTGCCAGCTCACGATCCGGACAGGGGGCCTACAATGAGCAGTTCTTC.

This clonotype was observed at least ten times. Here the CDR3 DNA reads TGTGCCAGTAGTATAGATGCTAGCGGGAGAGTCAATGAGCAGTTCTTC. This gives the protein CASSIDASGRVNEQFF. This chain links TRBV19 with TRBJ2-1; TRBD2 matches at 10 bases. V dropped 0 bases and J dropped 6; count of bases not matched to a gene: 5. There are 16 residues in the CDR3. Germline V gene lookup returns CDR1 LNHDA and CDR2 SQIVND (reference sequence).

This clonotype came up a few times. V gene TRBV6-1 combines with J gene TRBJ1-6; D is unresolved. The V end lost 5 bases, the J end lost 7 bases, and 12 bases lay between the germline ends. Germline-derived CDR1 and CDR2 are MNHNS and SASEGT. This CDR3 contains 14 residues. DNA for the CDR3: TGTGCCAGCAGTTCTAACAGCTTGAATTCACCCCTCCACTTT. Amino acid sequence: CASSSNSLNSPLHF.

The CDR3 nucleotides read TGTGCCAGCAGCCTCAGGGGATTTAGCACAGATACGCAGTATTTT. Translation: CASSLRGFSTDTQYF. This sequence joins TRBV7-2 and TRBJ2-3; weak D call: TRBD1 (6 bases). The V and J ends lost 5 bases and 0 bases respectively, with 12 bases between them. The CDR3 runs 15 residues. The germline gives CDR1 SGHTA, CDR2 FQGNSA. Full variable domain (rest looked up from reference TRBV7-2 and TRBJ2-3): GAGVSQSPSNKVTEKGKDVELRCDPISGHTALYWYRQSLGQGLEFLIYFQGNSAPDKSGLPSDRFSAERTGGSVSTLTIQRTQQEDSAVYLCASSLRGFSTDTQYFGPGTRLTVL.

V and J are TRBV12-3 or TRBV12-4 and TRBJ1-1; maybe TRBD1 (5 bases). V lost 8 bases and J 8 bases, leaving 18 bases between the germline ends. The CDR3 is 13 amino acids. The CDR3 loop is CASSGGGIVEAFF. The CDR3 DNA follows: TGTGCCAGCTCCGGGGGGGGGATTGTAGAAGCTTTCTTT.

V is TRBV5-1 and J is TRBJ2-7; 9 bases line up with TRBD1. Trimming cost V 7 bases and J 5 bases; bases outside gene matches: 13. The length of the CDR3 is 15 residues. Germline CDR1 reads SGHRS; CDR2 reads YFSETQ. CDR3 in DNA: TGCGCCAGCGGTCGAGGGACAGGGAATGTCAACGAGCAGTACTTC. Protein product: CASGRGTGNVNEQYF.

This clonotype was counted a few times. The rearrangement links TRBV20-1 to TRBJ2-7, with unresolved D. Trimming cost V 2 bases and J 0 bases, with 8 bases left between them. Germline V gene sequence: CDR1 DFQATT, CDR2 SNEGSKA (reference sequence). The CDR3 extends over 13 amino acids. The CDR3 DNA is TGCAGTGCTAGACAGGAAAACTCCTACGAGCAGTACTTC. Its translation: CSARQENSYEQYF.

This clonotype is judged medium-sized. V gene TRBV29-1 combines with J gene TRBJ1-4; D not certain. V dropped 6 bases and J dropped 7 bases, with 9 bases sitting between them. Germline assignment: CDR1 SQVTM and CDR2 ANQGSEA. The CDR3 is made up of 11 amino acids. The CDR3 loop is CSVRSLEKLFF. CDR3 sequence (DNA): TGCAGCGTCCGAAGCCTTGAAAAACTGTTTTTT.

J is TRBJ2-1 and V is TRBV12-3 or TRBV12-4; 10 bases are a match to TRBD2. The junction had 8 bases not matched to a gene; V was cut back by 3 bases and J by 6 bases. This CDR3 is built from 16 residues. DNA of the CDR3: TGTGCCAGCAGTTTTGAGAGCGGGGGGGCCTCCAATGAGCAGTTCTTC. It specifies CASSFESGGASNEQFF.

This clonotype has a handful of counts. The V and J genes are TRBV10-2 and TRBJ2-7, with D possibly being TRBD1 or TRBD2 (5 bases each). The CDR3 contains 13 residues. Trimming cost V 4 bases and J 6 bases, with 13 bases left between them. Germline CDR1 is WSHSY and CDR2 is SAAADI. This CDR3 is CASSAQSGGEQYF. The CDR3 DNA follows: TGCGCCAGCAGTGCGCAGTCTGGGGGCGAGCAGTACTTC.

This clonotype ranks as medium-sized. This chain uses TRBV29-1 with TRBJ2-1, with D unclear. V was shortened by 7 bases and J by 0 bases, with 10 bases between the two germline ends. The CDR3 has 13 amino acids. Per germline, CDR1 SQVTM and CDR2 ANQGSEA. This CDR3 reads CSADGSSYNEQFF. CDR3 sequence (DNA): TGCAGCGCGGACGGAAGCTCCTACAATGAGCAGTTCTTC.

This clonotype was found a few times. This chain uses TRBV12-3 or TRBV12-4 with TRBJ2-2; 12 bases agree with TRBD1. This CDR3 region has 16 residues. J gave up 7 bases and V 5 bases, and 8 bases lay outside the gene matches. The CDR3 DNA follows: TGTGCCAGCAGTGACCCGGGACAGGGGGCTAGCGGGGAGCTGTTTTTT. Translated: CASSDPGQGASGELFF.

This clonotype turned up a few times. The CDR3 reads CASSLEEKLFF. The CDR3 coding sequence is TGTGCCAGCAGCTTAGAAGAAAAACTGTTTTTT. This chain joins TRBV11-2 and TRBJ1-4, with D unresolved. The CDR3 contains 11 residues. V was clipped by 0 bases and J by 8 bases, with 1 base between them. Per the germline V gene, CDR1 is SGHAT and CDR2 is FQNNGV.

This clonotype is categorized as medium-sized. The genes are TRBV7-8 and TRBJ2-7, with 11 bases fitting TRBD2. The CDR3 totals 15 residues. V shed 6 bases and J 3 bases; nucleotides not matched to a gene: 7. Germline CDR1 is SGHVS and CDR2 is FQNEAQ. CDR3 region: CASRPGTSGNYEQYF. CDR3 DNA sequence: TGTGCCAGCAGACCCGGGACTAGCGGCAACTACGAGCAGTACTTC.